A selection of T cell receptor beta chains follows, all from one sample in a study of early T cells in non-severe SARS-CoV-2 infection. TCRdb fed the 5' RACE reads into MiXCR, producing one record per CDR3 protein. This table has around 44,000 distinct CDR3 sequences, around a tenth appearing once. Source material: whole blood. Every receptor here comes from an adult who was a healthcare worker with PCR-confirmed SARS-CoV-2 infection or an uninfected control (not recorded which). Each CDR3 is given with its conserved first and last residue. D genes are given only for firm matches. Where a row states a size, it is once, few, many or the class of an expanded clone; other rows omit it.

j_gene: TRBJ1-5; d_gene: NA; v_gene: TRBV23-1; len: 17; abundance: many; CDR3nt: TGCGCCAGCAGTCCCGCCGCCCCTCTTGAGGGGGGTCAGCCCCAGCATTTT; CDR3aa: CASSPAAPLEGGQPQHF
j_gene: TRBJ2-7; d_gene: NA; v_gene: TRBV6-6; len: 11; abundance: many; CDR3nt: TGTGCCAGCAGTTACGGGCAGCTGCGGTACTTC; CDR3aa: CASSYGQLRYF
j_gene: TRBJ2-7; d_gene: TRBD2; v_gene: TRBV7-9; len: 16; abundance: NA; CDR3nt: TGTGCCAGCAGCTCTCCCCCGGCTAGCGGCTCCTACGAGCAGTACTTC; CDR3aa: CASSSPPASGSYEQYF
j_gene: TRBJ1-2; d_gene: NA; v_gene: TRBV4-1; len: 13; abundance: many; CDR3nt: TGCGCCAGCAGCCAAGTAAGCACCTATGGCTACACCTTC; CDR3aa: CASSQVSTYGYTF
j_gene: TRBJ1-4; d_gene: NA; v_gene: TRBV7-8; len: 16; abundance: NA; CDR3nt: TGTGCCAGCAGCCTCAATTCAGGGTTGGTGGCTGAAAAACTGTTTTTT; CDR3aa: CASSLNSGLVAEKLFF
j_gene: TRBJ1-4; d_gene: NA; v_gene: TRBV18; len: 13; abundance: NA; CDR3nt: TGTGCCAGCTCACGGGTGGGGATTGAAAAACTGTTTTTT; CDR3aa: CASSRVGIEKLFF
j_gene: TRBJ2-1; d_gene: NA; v_gene: TRBV28; len: 11; abundance: many; CDR3nt: TGTGCCAGCAGTGGAGACAATGAGCAGTTCTTC; CDR3aa: CASSGDNEQFF
j_gene: TRBJ2-1; d_gene: NA; v_gene: TRBV19; len: 16; abundance: many; CDR3nt: TGTGCCAGTATTCAGGGGGGGACAGGACTTAACAATGAGCAGTTCTTC; CDR3aa: CASIQGGTGLNNEQFF
j_gene: TRBJ2-7; d_gene: NA; v_gene: TRBV18; len: 16; abundance: many; CDR3nt: TGTGCCAGCTCACCAACCCGCGCTAGCGCTCCCTACGAGCAGTACTTC; CDR3aa: CASSPTRASAPYEQYF
j_gene: TRBJ2-1; d_gene: NA; v_gene: TRBV13; len: 15; abundance: NA; CDR3nt: TGTGCCAGCAGCCCCCGGGAGGGGGCTTACAATGAGCAGTTCTTC; CDR3aa: CASSPREGAYNEQFF
j_gene: TRBJ2-2; d_gene: NA; v_gene: TRBV12-3/TRBV12-4; len: 14; abundance: few; CDR3nt: TGTGCCAGCAGTTTAATGGGGGCCGGCGGGGAGCTGTTTTTT; CDR3aa: CASSLMGAGGELFF
j_gene: TRBJ1-2; d_gene: NA; v_gene: TRBV28; len: 14; abundance: many; CDR3nt: TGTGCCAGCAGTCTCCTGACAGGCAACTATGGCTACACCTTC; CDR3aa: CASSLLTGNYGYTF
j_gene: TRBJ2-2; d_gene: NA; v_gene: TRBV28; len: 13; abundance: few; CDR3nt: TGTGCCCTCGCACCGTCTTCCCCCGGGGAGCTGTTTTTT; CDR3aa: CALAPSSPGELFF
j_gene: TRBJ2-1; d_gene: TRBD2; v_gene: TRBV28; len: 15; abundance: many; CDR3nt: TGTGCCAGCAGTCGACTAGCGGGGAGATACAATGAGCAGTTCTTC; CDR3aa: CASSRLAGRYNEQFF
j_gene: TRBJ2-7; d_gene: TRBD2; v_gene: TRBV28; len: 14; abundance: many; CDR3nt: TGTGCCACCCTATATGAAGCGGGAGTAAACGAGCAGTACTTC; CDR3aa: CATLYEAGVNEQYF
j_gene: TRBJ1-1; d_gene: TRBD1; v_gene: TRBV18; len: 16; abundance: few; CDR3nt: TGTGCCAGCTCACCAGATCCCGGGACAGTGAACACTGAAGCTTTCTTT; CDR3aa: CASSPDPGTVNTEAFF
j_gene: TRBJ2-1; d_gene: NA; v_gene: TRBV7-6; len: 15; abundance: many; CDR3nt: TGTGCCAGCAGCGGAGGGGGACTCTCCTACAATGAGCAGTTCTTC; CDR3aa: CASSGGGLSYNEQFF
j_gene: TRBJ2-1; d_gene: NA; v_gene: TRBV3-1; len: 11; abundance: few; CDR3nt: TGTGCCAGCAGCGAACGGGAACTGCAGTTCTTC; CDR3aa: CASSERELQFF
j_gene: TRBJ2-3; d_gene: TRBD2; v_gene: TRBV6-6; len: 16; abundance: NA; CDR3nt: TGTGCCAGCAGTCGATGGACTAGCGGGATCACAGATACGCAGTATTTT; CDR3aa: CASSRWTSGITDTQYF
j_gene: TRBJ2-7; d_gene: NA; v_gene: TRBV7-9; len: 13; abundance: NA; CDR3nt: TGTGCCAGCAGCTCACCGAAGGATCACGAGCAGTACTTC; CDR3aa: CASSSPKDHEQYF
j_gene: TRBJ2-7; d_gene: NA; v_gene: TRBV6-2/TRBV6-3; len: 14; abundance: many; CDR3nt: TGTGCCAGCACCTCGAACGACAGCCCCTACGAGCAGTACTTC; CDR3aa: CASTSNDSPYEQYF
j_gene: TRBJ1-6; d_gene: NA; v_gene: TRBV12-3/TRBV12-4; len: 12; abundance: few; CDR3nt: TGTGCCAGCAGTTTAGGGACTACACCCCTCCACTTT; CDR3aa: CASSLGTTPLHF
j_gene: TRBJ2-7; d_gene: TRBD2; v_gene: TRBV7-9; len: 15; abundance: many; CDR3nt: TGTGCCAGCAGTAACACTAGCGGGAGCTCCTACGAGCAGTACTTC; CDR3aa: CASSNTSGSSYEQYF
j_gene: TRBJ2-3; d_gene: NA; v_gene: TRBV21-1; len: 18; abundance: NA; CDR3nt: TGTGCCAGCAGCCCGGGACTAGCGGGAGTGGGTCCCACAGATACGCAGTATTTT; CDR3aa: CASSPGLAGVGPTDTQYF
j_gene: TRBJ2-7; d_gene: NA; v_gene: TRBV20-1; len: 16; abundance: many; CDR3nt: TGCAGTGCTTTTCCCGCCGCGAGCGCGACCTCCTACGAGCAGTACTTC; CDR3aa: CSAFPAASATSYEQYF
j_gene: TRBJ2-7; d_gene: NA; v_gene: TRBV7-9; len: 14; abundance: few; CDR3nt: TGTGCCAGCAGCACGACGGGACAAGGCTACGAGCAGTACTTC; CDR3aa: CASSTTGQGYEQYF
j_gene: TRBJ2-3; d_gene: NA; v_gene: TRBV7-8; len: 13; abundance: many; CDR3nt: TGTGCCAGCAGCCCTCGCTTGTCAGATACGCAGTATTTT; CDR3aa: CASSPRLSDTQYF
j_gene: TRBJ1-1; d_gene: NA; v_gene: TRBV7-9; len: 15; abundance: many; CDR3nt: TGTGCCAGCAGCTTAGCCCTTGGGAGGAACACTGAAGCTTTCTTT; CDR3aa: CASSLALGRNTEAFF
j_gene: TRBJ2-3; d_gene: NA; v_gene: TRBV24-1; len: 17; abundance: many; CDR3nt: TGTGCCACCAGTGATCCCCTCGGGACGGTTCGCACAGATACGCAGTATTTT; CDR3aa: CATSDPLGTVRTDTQYF
j_gene: TRBJ2-2; d_gene: NA; v_gene: TRBV5-5; len: 14; abundance: few; CDR3nt: TGTGCCAGCAGCTCCAGCCCGAACACCGGGGAGCTGTTTTTT; CDR3aa: CASSSSPNTGELFF
j_gene: TRBJ2-1; d_gene: NA; v_gene: TRBV12-3/TRBV12-4; len: 16; abundance: many; CDR3nt: TGTGCCAGCAGTCCCTCAGAATGGGGGATTGGCGATGAGCAGTTCTTC; CDR3aa: CASSPSEWGIGDEQFF
j_gene: TRBJ1-1; d_gene: NA; v_gene: TRBV3-1; len: 16; abundance: few; CDR3nt: TGTGCCAGCAGCCCCACACCCCCCGGAGGGAACACTGAAGCTTTCTTT; CDR3aa: CASSPTPPGGNTEAFF
j_gene: TRBJ2-7; d_gene: NA; v_gene: TRBV20-1; len: 12; abundance: many; CDR3nt: TGCAGTGCTAGAGAAATTACCTACGAGCAGTACTTC; CDR3aa: CSAREITYEQYF
j_gene: TRBJ2-5; d_gene: NA; v_gene: TRBV28; len: 13; abundance: few; CDR3nt: TGTGCCACCCGGACGGTCGCTACAGAGACCCAGTACTTC; CDR3aa: CATRTVATETQYF
j_gene: TRBJ2-1; d_gene: NA; v_gene: TRBV11-3; len: 16; abundance: many; CDR3nt: TGTGCCAGCAGCTTAGAAGGGGGAAACATTTACAATGAGCAGTTCTTC; CDR3aa: CASSLEGGNIYNEQFF
j_gene: TRBJ2-7; d_gene: NA; v_gene: TRBV20-1; len: 14; abundance: few; CDR3nt: TGCAGTGCTAGGGCCCCGGGATTCGGCTACGAGCAGTACTTC; CDR3aa: CSARAPGFGYEQYF
j_gene: TRBJ2-2; d_gene: NA; v_gene: TRBV29-1; len: 12; abundance: many; CDR3nt: TGCAGCGGGACTCCGAACACCGGGGAGCTGTTTTTT; CDR3aa: CSGTPNTGELFF
j_gene: TRBJ2-7; d_gene: NA; v_gene: TRBV7-9; len: 13; abundance: many; CDR3nt: TGTGCCAGCAGCTCCCCCACCTCTCGCGAGCAGTACTTC; CDR3aa: CASSSPTSREQYF
j_gene: TRBJ2-1; d_gene: TRBD2; v_gene: TRBV11-2; len: 13; abundance: medium-sized; CDR3nt: TGTGCCAGCACTAGCGGTACCTACAATGAGCAGTTCTTC; CDR3aa: CASTSGTYNEQFF
j_gene: TRBJ2-7; d_gene: NA; v_gene: TRBV9; len: 15; abundance: many; CDR3nt: TGTGCCAGCAGCGTAGAAGACAGTTCCTCCTACGAGCAGTACTTC; CDR3aa: CASSVEDSSSYEQYF
j_gene: TRBJ2-3; d_gene: NA; v_gene: TRBV5-4; len: 15; abundance: many; CDR3nt: TGTGCCAGCAGCTTGGATGGAGCCGTCACAGATACGCAGTATTTT; CDR3aa: CASSLDGAVTDTQYF
j_gene: TRBJ2-7; d_gene: NA; v_gene: TRBV20-1; len: 14; abundance: NA; CDR3nt: TGCAGTGTTCCGAGGACGCATGCTACCTACGAGCAGTACTTC; CDR3aa: CSVPRTHATYEQYF
j_gene: TRBJ2-7; d_gene: TRBD1; v_gene: TRBV28; len: 14; abundance: NA; CDR3nt: TGTGCCAGCAGGCGGCCGACAGGGGCCTACGAGCAGTACTTC; CDR3aa: CASRRPTGAYEQYF
j_gene: TRBJ1-2; d_gene: NA; v_gene: TRBV3-1; len: 10; abundance: NA; CDR3nt: TGTGCCAGCAGCGAGGGTGGCTACACCTTC; CDR3aa: CASSEGGYTF
j_gene: TRBJ2-1; d_gene: NA; v_gene: TRBV10-2; len: 14; abundance: NA; CDR3nt: TGCGCCAGCAATGTGGGCGGCAACTACAATGAGCAGTTCTTC; CDR3aa: CASNVGGNYNEQFF
j_gene: TRBJ2-7; d_gene: NA; v_gene: TRBV29-1; len: 14; abundance: many; CDR3nt: TGCAGCGTTGGCGCCGGGACGGGTTTTTCGCAGCAGTACTTC; CDR3aa: CSVGAGTGFSQQYF
j_gene: TRBJ2-2; d_gene: TRBD2; v_gene: TRBV5-4; len: 15; abundance: NA; CDR3nt: TGTGCCAGCAGCACCGGGACTATATTCACCGGGGAGCTGTTTTTT; CDR3aa: CASSTGTIFTGELFF
j_gene: TRBJ1-1; d_gene: NA; v_gene: TRBV29-1; len: 10; abundance: many; CDR3nt: TGCAGCGTCCAGGACACTGAAGCTTTCTTT; CDR3aa: CSVQDTEAFF
j_gene: TRBJ2-1; d_gene: TRBD2; v_gene: TRBV20-1; len: 16; abundance: many; CDR3nt: TGCAGTGCTAGAGACGTAGCGGGAGGTCCCTTCGATGAGCAGTTCTTC; CDR3aa: CSARDVAGGPFDEQFF
j_gene: TRBJ2-1; d_gene: TRBD2; v_gene: TRBV20-1; len: 14; abundance: NA; CDR3nt: TGCAGTGCCCTGAGGACTAGCGGGATATTTGAGCAGTTCTTC; CDR3aa: CSALRTSGIFEQFF
j_gene: TRBJ2-7; d_gene: NA; v_gene: TRBV2; len: 14; abundance: few; CDR3nt: TGTGCCAGCAGTGAAATGGGACCCGCCTACGAGCAGTACTTC; CDR3aa: CASSEMGPAYEQYF
j_gene: TRBJ2-6; d_gene: NA; v_gene: TRBV7-2; len: 17; abundance: few; CDR3nt: TGTGCCAGCAGCCTTCGCAAGTCGAGAGCTGGGGCCAACGTCCTGACTTTC; CDR3aa: CASSLRKSRAGANVLTF
j_gene: TRBJ1-1; d_gene: NA; v_gene: TRBV2; len: 12; abundance: few; CDR3nt: TGTGCCAGCGGTACGGGGGACCTTGAAGCTTTCTTT; CDR3aa: CASGTGDLEAFF
j_gene: TRBJ2-7; d_gene: NA; v_gene: TRBV12-3/TRBV12-4; len: 14; abundance: many; CDR3nt: TGTGCCAGCAGTACTGGGGGCACCGACTACGAGCAGTACTTC; CDR3aa: CASSTGGTDYEQYF
j_gene: TRBJ1-2; d_gene: NA; v_gene: TRBV5-1; len: 13; abundance: few; CDR3nt: TGCGCCAGCAGCTCTCCCAGGGGCTATGGCTACACCTTC; CDR3aa: CASSSPRGYGYTF
j_gene: TRBJ2-1; d_gene: NA; v_gene: TRBV19; len: 13; abundance: few; CDR3nt: TGTGCCAGTAGTATATGGGGATACAATGAGCAGTTCTTC; CDR3aa: CASSIWGYNEQFF
j_gene: TRBJ1-1; d_gene: NA; v_gene: TRBV18; len: 17; abundance: few; CDR3nt: TGTGCCAGCTCACCCCAACGGGATGTTGGCGGGGGCACTGAAGCTTTCTTT; CDR3aa: CASSPQRDVGGGTEAFF
j_gene: TRBJ1-1; d_gene: TRBD1; v_gene: TRBV12-3/TRBV12-4; len: 13; abundance: many; CDR3nt: TGTGCCAGCAGTCCAAACAGGGGATCTGAAGCTTTCTTT; CDR3aa: CASSPNRGSEAFF
j_gene: TRBJ1-1; d_gene: TRBD1; v_gene: TRBV29-1; len: 14; abundance: NA; CDR3nt: TGCAGCGTGGGCCAACAGGGGGCGAGGACTGAAGCTTTCTTT; CDR3aa: CSVGQQGARTEAFF
j_gene: TRBJ2-2; d_gene: NA; v_gene: TRBV7-6; len: 14; abundance: many; CDR3nt: TGTGCCAGCAGATTAGCGGCATTCACCGGGGAGCTGTTTTTT; CDR3aa: CASRLAAFTGELFF